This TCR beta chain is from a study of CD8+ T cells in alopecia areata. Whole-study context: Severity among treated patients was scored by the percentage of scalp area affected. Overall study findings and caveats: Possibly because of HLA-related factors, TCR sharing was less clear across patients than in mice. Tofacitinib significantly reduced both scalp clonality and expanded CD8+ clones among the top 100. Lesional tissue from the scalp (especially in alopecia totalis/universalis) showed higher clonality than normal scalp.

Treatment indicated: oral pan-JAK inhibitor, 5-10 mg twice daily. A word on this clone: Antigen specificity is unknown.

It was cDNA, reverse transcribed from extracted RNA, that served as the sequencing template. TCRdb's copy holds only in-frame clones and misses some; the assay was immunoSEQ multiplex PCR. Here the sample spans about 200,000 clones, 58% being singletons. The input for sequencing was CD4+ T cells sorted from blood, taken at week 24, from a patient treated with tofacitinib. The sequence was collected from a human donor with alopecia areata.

The CDR3 sequence: CASSLRGVYYNEQFF. DNA of the CDR3: TGTGCCAGCAGCTTACGGGGGGTATACTACAATGAGCAGTTCTTC. The chain recombines TRBV7-2 with TRBJ2-1; the match to TRBD2 covers 7 bases. Germline V CDR1 and CDR2: SGHTA, FQGNSA. The CDR3 is 15 residues long. After removal of 2 bases from V and 3 bases from J, the junction contained 4 bases not matched to a gene.